Sequencing of this T cell receptor beta chain was carried out in a study of shared clonotypes between healthy human individuals (dated by TCRdb to about 2020). Turning to the overall study: The cohort comprised a couple of women and a few men aged 18 to 49 years. Blood TCR repertoires of about 5 healthy adults were deeply sequenced to estimate repertoire size and the extent of clonotype sharing between individuals. For each donor, CD4 naive and CD4 memory were each given three plates, CD8 naive was given two plates, and CD8 memory was given one plate. To increase sequencing depth and limit assay-specific biases, different laboratories used diverse techniques to prepare libraries and sequence TCR repertoires. Between about 0.85 and 8.9 billion PBMCs per donor were obtained by leukapheresis.

The donors were healthy, HIV-negative adults who had no recently reported acute infections or vaccinations. Only Caucasian adults living in Nashville, Tennessee, USA were represented among the donors. CD4+ T cells were enriched by magnetic negative selection, after which naive cells were positively selected on CD45RA and the negative fraction was taken as the memory subset. Blood was obtained by leukapheresis, after which PBMCs were separated by Ficoll-Histopaque density gradient centrifugation and cryopreserved in liquid nitrogen vapor phase. Analytical flow cytometry was used to check the purity and quantity of every magnetically sorted T cell population. Each sorted fraction had its genomic DNA isolated and then quantified by UV absorbance on a Nanodrop 2000c. Beyond this particular receptor, the publication reports: Compared with non-shared clonotypes, the clonotypes found in all four sorted-subset donors had higher generation probabilities. Because the study included only a small number of donors, the genetic and exposure-history diversity represented was limited. When a handful of donors were compared, the shared fraction of clonotypes was about 5% for naive CD4, more than 3% for naive CD8, 2.3% for memory CD4, and 0.4% for memory CD8. Even with the large sequencing depth, rarefaction of the sorted-subset datasets indicated that sequencing was incomplete. Pairwise subsampling indicated that sequencing depth was expected to affect the degree of clonotype sharing among donors. Sampling was restricted to blood, and TCR repertoires in tissues likely differ from the TCR repertoires found in blood. Larger estimated clonotype richness was generally found for naive subsets than for memory subsets.

In the case of this clone: No antigen is known for it. The input lacks base qualities; no much larger clone sits a single base away.

Inclusive of the bounding cysteine and phenylalanine, the CDR3 is 15 residues long. CDR3 DNA only is kept here, 45 bases in frame from base 1. CDR1 is given as SGHDT and CDR2 as YYEEEE, both from the germline V gene. Here V drops 1 base and J drops 5 bases, and the junction holds 2 bases not matched to any gene. Using the deep immunoSEQ assay, TCR CDR3 regions were amplified from genomic DNA by multiplex PCR. For each cell subset, the extracted genomic DNA was distributed evenly across all wells of several immunoSEQ 96-well plates, and each plate served as one replicate. For sorted subsets, each replicate PCR was loaded with 150 to 250 ng genomic DNA, equivalent to 30,000 or so T cell genomes. Purified libraries were measured with a Qubit 3.0 fluorometer, size-checked on a Bioanalyzer 2100, and measured again with the KAPA Library Quantification kit. A separate single-read 150-cycle Illumina NextSeq 550 flow cell was used to sequence each immunoSEQ 96-well plate. In the paper's pipeline: Because the immunoSEQ output held only junctional sequences and lacked quality scores, the filtering could not match the filtering applied to full-length reads. Sequences were annotated with PyIR, a Python wrapper for IgBLAST v1.9, and V/J genes and CDR3 were assigned using IMGT germline references. Reads with weak V/J assignments (E-value above 1e-6), missing CDR3, stop codons, out-of-frame junctions, or ambiguous translated residues were removed. V3J clonotypes were defined as sequences sharing the same inferred V gene, J gene, and CDR3 amino acid sequence. To compute the percentage overlap between repertoires, the number of shared unique clonotypes was divided by the size of the smaller repertoire. Richness of each repertoire was evaluated using RTK rarefaction, the Chao1 estimator, and Recon v2.1 estimates of unobserved clonotypes. For all TCRbeta clonotypes obtained by the gDNA method from a few donors, generation probabilities were computed with OLGA. The table was pulled from immuneACCESS by TCRdb, which kept in-frame rearrangements only. Such tables lose some clones; where checked, under half of the loss comes from unresolved V genes, and the rest has no known cause. V and J calls and clone size are given by that table; D and trimming were obtained from the DNA. Recorded for this sample are a few million clones; just over 90% of them occurred a single time. Clones ranked in the top ten supply roughly 0.14% of the sample.

The TCR originated in a man aged 18 to 29 in good health. Sequenced: naive CD4+ T cells sorted from blood. The meaning of the sample's cell subset or site label: CD45RA+ positively selected. Recombination joined TRBV5-6 with TRBJ1-6; 8 junctional bases match TRBD1. The CDR3 here reads CASSLKDRDNSPLHF. DNA sequence: TGTGCCAGCAGCTTGAAGGACAGGGATAATTCACCCCTCCACTTT.